This T cell receptor beta chain was found in a study of human T cells and chemical hapten exposure. Stated time point: patch test 1, 2 weeks after DPC sensitization. This sample's treatment: therapeutic diphenylcyclopropenone sensitization with weekly scalp DPC. It was from unfractionated whole blood that total RNA was extracted. The CDR3 loop spans 14 amino acids. The germline V gene encodes CDR1 SGHRS and CDR2 YFSETQ. The V end lost 0 bases, the J end lost 6 bases, and 12 bases lay between the germline ends. TCRdb reprocessed the RACE reads with MiXCR, giving one entry per CDR3 protein. The data contain fewer than 45,000 distinct CDR3 sequences, over 3.5% of them seen just once; the ten biggest clones take up 20% to 30%. This clonotype has a handful of counts.

V gene TRBV5-1 combines with J gene TRBJ1-1; D is unresolved. The sequencing used whole blood, collected in connection with sensitization to the hapten diphenylcyclopropenone (DPC). The receptor comes from a man aged 50 to 60 with alopecia areata. Some clones in this sample may be carry-over from other donors' samples. The CDR3 loop reads CASSLARTGAEAFF. DNA for the CDR3: TGCGCCAGCAGCTTGGCCAGAACCGGGGCTGAAGCTTTCTTT.